The TCR beta chain described here comes from a study of T cell repertoires in cytomegalovirus infection. Study-wide results and caveats: People with CMV and the relevant HLA were identified by cumulative public TCR beta family frequency.

This clonotype was found a few times. Its antigen remains unknown. MiXCR, run by TCRdb on the reads, gives a single entry per CDR3 protein. The top ten hold 12% of the sample, which has about 830,000 distinct CDR3 sequences, about 33% seen once. The germline CDR1 and CDR2 sequences are SEHNR and FQNEAQ (reference sequence). With 5 bases removed from V and 7 bases from J, the gap between germline ends came to 12 bases. The CDR3 contains 12 residues. This receptor was obtained from a human donor in good health (CMV status not recorded). Some clones in this sample may be carry-over from other donors' samples. The sequenced sample was cultured CD8+ T cells from PBMCs, obtained from culture after CMV antigen stimulation. The genes are TRBV7-9 and TRBJ2-7, with a tentative D call TRBD1 (5 bases). For the CDR3, the DNA is TGTGCCAGCAGCGGGGCGCCGAGGGAGCAGTACTTC. Its protein is CASSGAPREQYF.